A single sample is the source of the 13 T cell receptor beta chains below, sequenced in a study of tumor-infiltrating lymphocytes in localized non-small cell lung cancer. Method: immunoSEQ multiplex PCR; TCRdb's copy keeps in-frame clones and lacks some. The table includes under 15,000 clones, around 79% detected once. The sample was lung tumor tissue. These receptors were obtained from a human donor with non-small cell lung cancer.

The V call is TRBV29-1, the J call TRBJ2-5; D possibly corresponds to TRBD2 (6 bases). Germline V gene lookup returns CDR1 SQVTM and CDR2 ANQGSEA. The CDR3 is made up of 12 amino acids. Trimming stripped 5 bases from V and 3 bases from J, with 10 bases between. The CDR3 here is CSVPGVKETQYF. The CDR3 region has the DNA TGCAGCGTTCCGGGGGTTAAAGAGACCCAGTACTTC. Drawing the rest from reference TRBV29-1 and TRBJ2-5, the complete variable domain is SAVISQKPSRDICQRGTSLTIQCQVDSQVTMMFWYRQQPGQSLTLIATANQGSEATYESGFVIDKFPISRPNLTFSTLTVSNMSPEDSSIYLCSVPGVKETQYFGPGTRLLVL.

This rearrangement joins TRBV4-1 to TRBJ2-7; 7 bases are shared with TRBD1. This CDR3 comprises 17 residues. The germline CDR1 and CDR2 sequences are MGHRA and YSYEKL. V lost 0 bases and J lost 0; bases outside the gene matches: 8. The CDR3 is CASSQDKRTGLSYEQYV. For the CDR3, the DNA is TGCGCCAGCAGCCAAGATAAGAGGACAGGTCTCTCCTACGAGCAGTACGTC.

The CDR3: CASGPKGAGQSRANVLTF. Here the CDR3 DNA reads TGTGCTAGTGGTCCTAAGGGTGCAGGACAAAGTCGGGCCAACGTCCTGACTTTC. The chain uses TRBV12-5 and TRBJ2-6, with a possible D match to TRBD1 (5 bases). This CDR3 has 18 residues. Trimming took off 5 bases at V and 5 bases at J, with 22 bases between the two ends. Germline CDR1 is LGHNT and CDR2 is FRNRAP.

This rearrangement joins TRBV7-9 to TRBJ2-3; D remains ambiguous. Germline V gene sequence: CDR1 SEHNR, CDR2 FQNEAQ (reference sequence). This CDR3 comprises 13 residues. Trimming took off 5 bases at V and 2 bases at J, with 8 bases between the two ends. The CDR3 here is CASSPGYTDTQYF. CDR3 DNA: TGTGCCAGCAGCCCTGGATACACAGATACGCAGTATTTT.

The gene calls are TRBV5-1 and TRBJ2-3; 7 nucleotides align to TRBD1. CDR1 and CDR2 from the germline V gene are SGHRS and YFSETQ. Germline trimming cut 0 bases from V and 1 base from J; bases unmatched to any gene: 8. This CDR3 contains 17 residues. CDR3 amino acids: CASSLGHRDSRTDTQYF. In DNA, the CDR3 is TGCGCCAGCAGCTTGGGCCACCGGGACAGCCGCACAGATACGCAGTATTTT.

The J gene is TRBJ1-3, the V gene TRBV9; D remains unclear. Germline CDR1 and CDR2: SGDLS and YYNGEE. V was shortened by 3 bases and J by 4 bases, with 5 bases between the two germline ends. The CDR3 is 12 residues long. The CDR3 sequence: CASSGEGNTIYF. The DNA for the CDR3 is TGTGCCAGCAGCGGAGAAGGAAACACCATATATTTT.

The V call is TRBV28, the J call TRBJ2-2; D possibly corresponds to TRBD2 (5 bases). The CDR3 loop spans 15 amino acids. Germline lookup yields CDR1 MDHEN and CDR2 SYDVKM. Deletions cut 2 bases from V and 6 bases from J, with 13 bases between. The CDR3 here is CASSLERALSGELFF. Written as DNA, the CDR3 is TGTGCCAGCAGTTTAGAGAGGGCGCTTTCCGGGGAGCTGTTTTTT.

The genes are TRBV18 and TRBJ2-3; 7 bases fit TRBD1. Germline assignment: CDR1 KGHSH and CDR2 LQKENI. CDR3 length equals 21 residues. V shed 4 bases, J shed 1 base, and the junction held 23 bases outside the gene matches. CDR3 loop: CASSLSLLTGARAMGTDTQYF. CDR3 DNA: TGTGCCAGCTCACTCAGCCTACTCACAGGGGCGAGAGCAATGGGCACAGATACGCAGTATTTT. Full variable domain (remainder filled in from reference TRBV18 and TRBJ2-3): NAGVMQNPRHLVRRRGQEARLRCSPMKGHSHVYWYRQLPEEGLKFMVYLQKENIIDESGMPKERFSAEFPKEGPSILRIQQVVRGDSAAYFCASSLSLLTGARAMGTDTQYFGPGTRLTVL.

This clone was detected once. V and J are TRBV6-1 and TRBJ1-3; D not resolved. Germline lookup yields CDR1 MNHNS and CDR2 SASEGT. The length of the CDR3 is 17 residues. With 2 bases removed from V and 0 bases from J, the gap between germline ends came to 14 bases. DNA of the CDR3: TGTGCCAGCAGTGAATCTAGGCAGCAACGCTCTGGAAACACCATATATTTT. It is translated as CASSESRQQRSGNTIYF.

This CDR3 reads CASSLGTSDEQFF. DNA of the CDR3: TGCGCCAGCAGCTTGGGGACCTCGGATGAGCAGTTCTTC. The rearrangement uses TRBV5-1 and TRBJ2-1; no definite D call. Germline V gene lookup returns CDR1 SGHRS and CDR2 YFSETQ. This CDR3 spans 13 amino acids. The V end lost 0 bases, the J end lost 8 bases, and 9 bases lay between the germline ends.

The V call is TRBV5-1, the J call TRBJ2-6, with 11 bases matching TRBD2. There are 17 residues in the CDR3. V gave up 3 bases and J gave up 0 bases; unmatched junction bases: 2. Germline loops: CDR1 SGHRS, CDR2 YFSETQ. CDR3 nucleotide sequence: TGCGCCAGCAGCTCCACTAGCGGGGGCTCTGGGGCCAACGTCCTGACTTTC. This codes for CASSSTSGGSGANVLTF.

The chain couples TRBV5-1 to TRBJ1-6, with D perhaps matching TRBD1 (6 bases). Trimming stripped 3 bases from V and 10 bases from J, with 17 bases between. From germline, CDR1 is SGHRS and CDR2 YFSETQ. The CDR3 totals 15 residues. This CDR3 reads CASSSTGTFGSPLHF. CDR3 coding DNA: TGCGCCAGCAGCTCAACCGGGACATTCGGGTCACCCCTCCACTTT.

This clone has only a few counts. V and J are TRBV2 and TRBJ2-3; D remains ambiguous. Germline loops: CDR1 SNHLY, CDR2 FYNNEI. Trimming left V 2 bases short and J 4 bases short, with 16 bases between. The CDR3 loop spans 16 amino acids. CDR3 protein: CASSESAVLRADTQYF. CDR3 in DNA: TGTGCCAGCAGTGAATCGGCGGTTTTACGCGCAGATACGCAGTATTTT.